This T cell receptor beta chain was obtained from a study of spatial heterogeneity in lung cancer. The CDR3 has 16 amino acids. V dropped 5 bases and J dropped 3 bases, with 19 bases sitting between them. Germline-derived CDR1 and CDR2 are SGHTA and FQGNSA. TCRdb reprocessed the 5' RACE reads via MiXCR and lists one record per CDR3 protein. The sample holds about 47,000 distinct CDR3 sequences, 12% seen once. Noted time point: sample taken at primary tumor resection. The input material, whole RNA from tumor, nontumor lung or frozen PBMC, was sequenced unsorted. This clonotype appeared many times. The clonotype was recovered from a female donor with early-stage non-small cell lung cancer. The specimen comprised PBMCs, sampled at surgery. The J gene is TRBJ1-1, the V gene TRBV7-2; weak D call: TRBD1 (6 bases). CDR3 nucleotide sequence: TGTGCCAGCAGCCTCCGGGGGGCCCGAGGTTACACTGAAGCTTTCTTT. Amino acids: CASSLRGARGYTEAFF.